This TCR beta chain was captured in a study of shared clonotypes between healthy human individuals. Tens of thousands of T cell genomes, or about 190 ng DNA, went into the sorted-subset replicate PCRs. The assay was immunoSEQ multiplex PCR, and TCRdb's table has in-frame clones only and misses some. The sample shows approximately 1,500,000 clones, nearly 99% of them seen only once. Details on this clone: The identical CDR3 is also encoded by other nucleotide sequences in the sample.

The CDR3 spans 15 residues. The germline gives CDR1 MDHEN, CDR2 SYDVKM. J gave up 2 bases and V 3 bases, and 2 bases lay outside the gene matches. The material sequenced was naive CD4+ T cells sorted from blood. The subset is: CD45RA+ positively selected. The receptor comes from a young man in good health. The rearrangement uses TRBV28 and TRBJ2-1; 9 bases align to TRBD2. CDR3 sequence: CASSFGGRAYNEQFF. DNA of the CDR3: TGTGCCAGCAGTTTTGGCGGGAGGGCCTACAATGAGCAGTTCTTC.